Listed here are 15 T cell receptor beta chains from one sample, sequenced in a study of long-term antiretroviral therapy in people with HIV. Running of the v3.0 immunoSEQ assay took place at survey level. Libraries were prepared by immunoSEQ multiplex PCR; TCRdb keeps only in-frame clonotypes and omits some of them. Among under 30,000 clones listed, approximately 86% were seen once. The sequencing used unsorted PBMCs, collected 3 years after starting antiretroviral therapy. Source of these receptors: a man aged 35-49 years with HIV.

This clone was seen a single time. The V and J genes are TRBV30 and TRBJ1-2, with D possibly matching TRBD1 (6 bases). CDR3 length: 15 residues. The V and J ends lost 3 bases and 6 bases respectively, with 20 bases between them. Germline CDR1 and CDR2: GTSNPN and SVGIG (reference sequence). In DNA form, the CDR3 reads TGTGCCTGGAGGGCAGACAGGAATCGTGGCAATGGCTACACCTTC. This encodes CAWRADRNRGNGYTF. The whole variable domain, remainder taken from reference TRBV30 and TRBJ1-2, is SQTIHQWPATLVQPVGSPLSLECTVEGTSNPNLYWYRQAAGRGLQLLFYSVGIGQISSEVPQNLSASRPQDRQFILSSKKLLLSDSGFYLCAWRADRNRGNGYTFGSGTRLTVV.

The chain joins TRBV5-1 to TRBJ2-3; unclear D gene. The V end was cut by 6 bases, the J end by 4 bases, with 15 bases between. CDR3 size: 14 residues. Germline V gene data show CDR1 as SGHRS and CDR2 as YFSETQ. CDR3 nucleotides: TGCGCCAGCAACTCCGTCGGGCAGGCAGATACGCAGTATTTT. Protein sequence: CASNSVGQADTQYF.

The chain combines TRBV27 with TRBJ2-1; 10 nucleotides line up with TRBD2. Trimming removed 1 base from V and 7 bases from J; junction bases left unmatched: 4. This CDR3 is 15 amino acids long. Germline V gives CDR1 MNHEY, CDR2 SMNVEV (reference sequence). CDR3 nucleotides: TGTGCCAGCAGTTTATGGGTAGCGGGGGGAAATGAGCAGTTCTTC. Its protein is CASSLWVAGGNEQFF.

This chain uses TRBV30 with TRBJ1-1; a weak D match, TRBD1 (5 bases). Trimming removed 1 base at V and 4 bases at J, with 25 bases between. The CDR3 consists of 18 residues. CDR1 is GTSNPN, CDR2 SVGIG, per germline (reference sequence). The CDR3 bases are TGTGCCTGGAGTGGGCCCCAGGGATCCGGTTATATGGGCACTGAAGCTTTCTTT. Translated, it gives CAWSGPQGSGYMGTEAFF.

CDR3: CASSQYPNTEAFF. CDR3 coding DNA: TGTGCCAGCAGTCAGTACCCGAACACTGAAGCTTTCTTT. The chain joins TRBV5-6 to TRBJ1-1, with D unresolved. CDR3 length equals 13 residues. Per germline, CDR1 SGHDT and CDR2 YYEEEE. Trimming stripped 5 bases from V and 1 base from J, with 9 bases between.

A single count supports this clone. This chain uses TRBV7-2 with TRBJ1-2; D is undetermined. Trimming removed 3 bases at V and 8 bases at J, with 13 bases between. In germline, CDR1 is SGHTA, CDR2 FQGNSA. This CDR3 has 13 residues. The CDR3 protein is CASSFKPLYGYTF. As DNA, the CDR3 is TGTGCCAGCAGCTTCAAGCCTTTGTACGGCTACACCTTC. Complete variable domain (other parts from reference TRBV7-2 and TRBJ1-2): GAGVSQSPSNKVTEKGKDVELRCDPISGHTALYWYRQSLGQGLEFLIYFQGNSAPDKSGLPSDRFSAERTGGSVSTLTIQRTQQEDSAVYLCASSFKPLYGYTFGSGTRLTVV.

The chain carries TRBV14 and TRBJ2-7; a possible D gene is TRBD2 (5 bases). V was cut by 2 bases and J by 4 bases, with 12 bases left in between. The germline CDR1 and CDR2 sequences are SGHDN and FVKESK. The CDR3 is 14 amino acids. Written as DNA, the CDR3 is TGTGCCAGCAGCCAATTCAGCGGAGGATACGAGCAGTACTTC. It is translated as CASSQFSGGYEQYF. Based on the CDR3 plus reference TRBV14 and TRBJ2-7, the full variable domain is EAGVTQFPSHSVIEKGQTVTLRCDPISGHDNLYWYRRVMGKEIKFLLHFVKESKQDESGMPNNRFLAERTGGTYSTLKVQPAELEDSGVYFCASSQFSGGYEQYFGPGTRLTVT.

V usage is TRBV9 and J usage is TRBJ1-2; D gene ambiguous. Germline V gene lookup returns CDR1 SGDLS and CDR2 YYNGEE. The CDR3 is 15 amino acids. Deletions cut 0 bases from V and 8 bases from J, with 17 bases between. CDR3 nucleotide sequence: TGTGCCAGCAGCGTAGGATCCGGGCCTAGGGAGGGCTACACCTTC. Encoded protein: CASSVGSGPREGYTF.

The chain uses TRBV6-5 and TRBJ1-2, with a weak D call TRBD1 (6 bases). Germline CDR1 MNHEY, CDR2 SVGAGI. This CDR3 contains 15 residues. V lost 2 bases and J 4 bases, leaving 14 bases between the germline ends. The CDR3 nucleotides are TGTGCCAGCAGTTACGATGGACAGAGGGCCTATGGCTACACCTTC. Amino acids: CASSYDGQRAYGYTF.

This chain connects TRBV19 to TRBJ2-3; TRBD1 is a possible D gene (6 bases). Between the trimmed V and J ends, which lost 1 base and 2 bases, there was a span of 7 bases. CDR1 and CDR2 from the germline V gene are LNHDA and SQIVND (reference sequence). The CDR3 is 14 residues long. The CDR3 here is CASSIGTDTDTQYF. In DNA form, the CDR3 reads TGTGCCAGTAGTATAGGGACAGACACAGATACGCAGTATTTT. The variable domain in full, with the rest retrieved from reference TRBV19 and TRBJ2-3, is DGGITQSPKYLFRKEGQNVTLSCEQNLNHDAMYWYRQDPGQGLRLIYYSQIVNDFQKGDIAEGYSVSREKKESFPLTVTSAQKNPTAFYLCASSIGTDTDTQYFGPGTRLTVL.

The chain recombines TRBV25-1 with TRBJ2-1, with 8 bases that match TRBD1. The junction had 12 bases not matched to a gene; V was cut back by 8 bases and J by 0 bases. The CDR3 runs to 17 residues. Germline loops: CDR1 MGHDK, CDR2 SYGVNS. The CDR3 nucleotides read TGTGCCAGCGGGGAAGGGGGACAGGCGTACTCCTACAATGAGCAGTTCTTC. Its translation is CASGEGGQAYSYNEQFF.

This clone was seen more than once but under ten times. The chain carries TRBV7-2 and TRBJ1-2, with 8 positions matching TRBD1. CDR3 size: 15 residues. CDR1 SGHTA and CDR2 FQGNSA come from the germline V gene. V was clipped by 5 bases and J by 4 bases; unmatched bases: 9. As DNA, the CDR3 is TGTGCCAGCAGCCGAACAGGGGGATCGTTCTATGGCTACACCTTC. Protein product: CASSRTGGSFYGYTF. The full variable domain, completed using reference TRBV7-2 and TRBJ1-2, is GAGVSQSPSNKVTEKGKDVELRCDPISGHTALYWYRQSLGQGLEFLIYFQGNSAPDKSGLPSDRFSAERTGGSVSTLTIQRTQQEDSAVYLCASSRTGGSFYGYTFGSGTRLTVV.

The V call is TRBV6-1, the J call TRBJ1-4; D gene unclear. Trimming took off 1 base at V and 6 bases at J, with 12 bases between the two ends. This CDR3 has 15 amino acids. Per germline, CDR1 MNHNS and CDR2 SASEGT. For the CDR3, the DNA is TGTGCCAGCAGTGAAGACGGGCCCAGGTATGAAAAACTGTTTTTT. Translation gives CASSEDGPRYEKLFF.

The V call is TRBV7-6, the J call TRBJ1-2; the match to TRBD1 covers 9 bases. Trimming took 5 bases from V and 6 from J; bases not matched to a gene: 10. CDR1 and CDR2 (germline): SGHVS, FNYEAQ. The CDR3 has 15 residues. CDR3 residues: CASSPSTDRGHGYTF. The DNA of the CDR3 is TGTGCCAGCAGCCCCTCCACGGACAGGGGTCATGGCTACACCTTC.

The gene calls are TRBV13 and TRBJ1-1; 9 nucleotides agree with TRBD1. CDR1 and CDR2 from the germline V gene are PRHDT and FYEKMQ (reference sequence). The CDR3 runs to 17 residues. With V trimmed by 4 bases and J by 5 bases, 14 bases remained unmatched. The DNA of the CDR3 is TGTGCCAGCAGCTCTAGTGGGACAGGGAAAGAACAGACTGAAGCTTTCTTT. Residues: CASSSSGTGKEQTEAFF.